A selection of T cell receptor beta chains follows, all from one sample in a study of beta chain features in type 1 diabetes. The repertoire was sequenced with immunoSEQ multiplex PCR; TCRdb's copy has only in-frame clones and lacks some. Among 600,000 to 650,000 clones listed, around 15% were seen once. Material for sequencing was naive CD4+ T cells from blood. The receptors originated from a man aged 18-30 years in good health. CDR3s leave out the opening cysteine and the closing phenylalanine or tryptophan. Each record gives: V gene, clone size, J gene, D gene, CDR3 protein. A D gene is named only where the DNA matches it firmly. Part of the rows lack a size; the others show once, few, many or a class for expanded clones.

TRBV15	few	TRBJ2-5	TRBD1	ATSTQGETQY
TRBV7-2	once	TRBJ1-2	NA	ASSTSRGGYGYT
TRBV10-3	many	TRBJ2-1	TRBD1	ATLQGPREQF
TRBV29-1	NA	TRBJ2-7	NA	SLEVPEQY
TRBV6-5	NA	TRBJ2-7	TRBD1	ASSYGTVTYEQY
TRBV6-6	few	TRBJ2-5	NA	ASSYGQGETQY
TRBV27	few	TRBJ1-5	NA	ASSVNRVSNQPQH
TRBV28	few	TRBJ2-2	NA	ASSNIGPSTGELF
TRBV7-9	NA	TRBJ1-2	TRBD1	ASSYTGTDYGYT
TRBV11-2	few	TRBJ2-1	TRBD1	ASSLGQGAYNEQF
TRBV4-3	NA	TRBJ1-2	TRBD1	ASSQEPTGGVYGYT
TRBV12-5	few	TRBJ2-1	TRBD2	ASAGGTSMGQF
TRBV5-4	few	TRBJ2-1	NA	ASSPGAGSYNEQF
TRBV5-1	few	TRBJ2-1	NA	ASSEGLPRSGEQF
TRBV10-3	few	TRBJ2-7	NA	AISGGPSTYEQY
TRBV29-1	few	TRBJ2-7	TRBD1	SVVRDRGLRPSYEQY
TRBV29-1	NA	TRBJ2-1	TRBD1	SVTGTDLYEQF
TRBV7-2	NA	TRBJ1-6	NA	ASSQLSPLPLH
TRBV21-1	few	TRBJ2-3	NA	ASPAGPNTDTQY
TRBV27	few	TRBJ2-5	NA	ASAGKVPGAQY
TRBV6-5	NA	TRBJ1-1	NA	ASINGYRDTEAF
TRBV29-1	NA	TRBJ2-2	NA	SVAPSHRGAFDTGELF
TRBV7-2	few	TRBJ2-1	TRBD2	ASYDSGKAYNEQF
TRBV6-6	few	TRBJ2-7	NA	ASSSPRDGAYEQY
TRBV7-9	few	TRBJ1-1	NA	ASGSPMNTEAF
TRBV7-2	few	TRBJ2-2	NA	ASSFDRTNTGELF
TRBV27	few	TRBJ2-7	NA	ASGTPRSSYEQY
TRBV6-1	NA	TRBJ2-3	TRBD1	ASSEPGQGPDTQY
TRBV30	few	TRBJ2-5	NA	AWSRRAGETQY
TRBV28	NA	TRBJ2-1	NA	AIMNRSYNEQF
TRBV28	NA	TRBJ2-7	TRBD1	ASSFSDRGYEQY
TRBV29-1	few	TRBJ2-7	NA	SVPGILPPYEQY
TRBV9	few	TRBJ1-2	NA	ASSPTEGVGTNGYT
TRBV13	few	TRBJ2-7	TRBD2	ASSLGFEREADRAYEQY
TRBV10-3	few	TRBJ1-1	TRBD1	ASKGQGVTEAF
TRBV6-1	NA	TRBJ1-2	TRBD1	ASSEVSQGEAGYT
TRBV7-9	few	TRBJ1-2	NA	ASSFVAGGYGYT
TRBV15	few	TRBJ2-1	TRBD2	ATSRDAGESGSHNEQF
TRBV7-6	few	TRBJ2-6	NA	ASGGSPVGANVLT
TRBV19	NA	TRBJ1-2	NA	ASSAQVNYGYT
TRBV7-2	few	TRBJ2-5	NA	ASSFRETQY
TRBV4-2	NA	TRBJ1-3	NA	ASSQEENRARNTIY
TRBV4-2	NA	TRBJ1-2	NA	ASSQDRQMPNYGYT
TRBV7-7	few	TRBJ2-1	NA	ASSPQGGAYNEQF
TRBV5-4	NA	TRBJ1-4	NA	ASSQESEKLF
TRBV18	NA	TRBJ2-1	NA	ASSPLRDSITHNEQF
TRBV4-1	few	TRBJ2-5	NA	ASSSPGGPQETQY
TRBV5-4	few	TRBJ2-7	TRBD2	ASSLATSGLKGYEQY
TRBV7-2	few	TRBJ1-1	NA	ASSTDRNTEAF
TRBV7-9	few	TRBJ2-5	NA	ASSQGGQTQETQY
TRBV6-5	NA	TRBJ1-1	TRBD1	ASSWDRAKNTEAF
TRBV7-2	NA	TRBJ1-2	NA	ASTPGGRSGYT
TRBV28	NA	TRBJ1-2	TRBD1	ASTTLTGTGGKST
TRBV28	few	TRBJ1-2	TRBD1	ASSLRTGGTYGYT
TRBV10-3	NA	TRBJ1-1	NA	AAGRQVSGFGEAF
TRBV5-4	once	TRBJ1-3	NA	ASSLEGVNTIY
TRBV5-6	NA	TRBJ2-3	TRBD1	ASSSLRTGYPDTQY
TRBV28	NA	TRBJ1-2	NA	ASSSETNYGYT
TRBV25-1	NA	TRBJ2-3	NA	ASSLAHTQY